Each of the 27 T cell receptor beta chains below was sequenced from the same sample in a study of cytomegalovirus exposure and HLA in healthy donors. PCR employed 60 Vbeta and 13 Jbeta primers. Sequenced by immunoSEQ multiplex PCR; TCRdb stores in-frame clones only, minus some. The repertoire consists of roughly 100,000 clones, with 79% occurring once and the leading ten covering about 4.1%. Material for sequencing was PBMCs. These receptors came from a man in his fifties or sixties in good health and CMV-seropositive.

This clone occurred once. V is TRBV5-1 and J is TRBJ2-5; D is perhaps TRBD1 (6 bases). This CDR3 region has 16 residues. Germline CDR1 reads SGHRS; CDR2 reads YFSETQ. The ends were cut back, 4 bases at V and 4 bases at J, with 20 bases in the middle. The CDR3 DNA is TGCGCCAGCAGCGCCTCAGGGGAAGGGGGTTCAGAGACCCAGTACTTC. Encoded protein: CASSASGEGGSETQYF.

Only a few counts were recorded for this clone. In DNA form, the CDR3 reads TGTGCCAGCAGTTACGGTGGCTCAACGAATGAGCAGTTCTTC. Protein: CASSYGGSTNEQFF. The rearrangement joins TRBV6-6 to TRBJ2-1; no clear D. The CDR3 contains 14 residues. V was cut by 2 bases and J by 7 bases, with 12 bases left in between. In germline, CDR1 is MNHNY, CDR2 SVGAGI (reference sequence).

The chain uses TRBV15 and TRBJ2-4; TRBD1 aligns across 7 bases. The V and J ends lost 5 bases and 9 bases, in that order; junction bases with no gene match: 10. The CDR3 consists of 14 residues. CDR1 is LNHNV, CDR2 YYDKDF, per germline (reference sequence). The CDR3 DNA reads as TGTGCCACCAGCCGCTCCGGGACAGAGGGCATTCAGTACTTC. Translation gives CATSRSGTEGIQYF.

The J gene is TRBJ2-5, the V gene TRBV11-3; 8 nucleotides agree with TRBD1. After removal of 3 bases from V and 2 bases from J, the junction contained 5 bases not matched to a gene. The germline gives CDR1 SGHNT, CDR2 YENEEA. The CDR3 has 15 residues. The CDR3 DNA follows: TGTGCCAGCAGCTTGGTCGGACAGGGACAAGAGACCCAGTACTTC. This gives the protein CASSLVGQGQETQYF. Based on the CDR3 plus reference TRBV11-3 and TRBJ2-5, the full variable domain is EAGVVQSPRYKIIEKKQPVAFWCNPISGHNTLYWYLQNLGQGPELLIRYENEEAVDDSQLPKDRFSAERLKGVDSTLKIQPAELGDSAVYLCASSLVGQGQETQYFGPGTRLLVL.

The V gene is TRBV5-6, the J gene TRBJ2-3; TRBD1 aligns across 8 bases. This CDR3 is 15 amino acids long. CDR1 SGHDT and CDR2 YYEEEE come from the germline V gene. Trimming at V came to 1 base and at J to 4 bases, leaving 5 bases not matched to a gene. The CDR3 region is CASSLQGASADTQYF. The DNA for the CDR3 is TGTGCCAGCAGCTTGCAGGGGGCTAGTGCAGATACGCAGTATTTT.

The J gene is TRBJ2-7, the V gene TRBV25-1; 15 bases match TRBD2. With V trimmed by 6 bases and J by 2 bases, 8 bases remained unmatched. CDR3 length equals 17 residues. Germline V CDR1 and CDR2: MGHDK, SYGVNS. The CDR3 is CASRGGGLAGGPYEQYF. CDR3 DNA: TGTGCCAGCAGGGGGGGAGGACTAGCGGGAGGGCCCTACGAGCAGTACTTC.

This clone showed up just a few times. CDR3 sequence: CASSQQRGQGILPKRNTGELFF. In DNA, the CDR3 is TGCGCCAGCAGCCAGCAAAGGGGACAGGGGATCCTTCCCAAACGAAACACCGGGGAGCTGTTTTTT. V usage is TRBV4-3 and J usage is TRBJ2-2; 10 bases agree with TRBD1. Germline V lookup: CDR1 LGHNA, CDR2 YSLEER. V shed 3 bases and J 2 bases; nucleotides not matched to a gene: 21. CDR3 length equals 22 residues.

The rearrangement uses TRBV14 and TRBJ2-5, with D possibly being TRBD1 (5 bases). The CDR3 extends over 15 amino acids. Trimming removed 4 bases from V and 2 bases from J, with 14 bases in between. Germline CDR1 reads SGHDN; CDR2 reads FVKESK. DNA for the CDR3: TGTGCCAGCAGCCCCCAACCCGCAGGGCAAGAGACCCAGTACTTC. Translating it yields CASSPQPAGQETQYF.

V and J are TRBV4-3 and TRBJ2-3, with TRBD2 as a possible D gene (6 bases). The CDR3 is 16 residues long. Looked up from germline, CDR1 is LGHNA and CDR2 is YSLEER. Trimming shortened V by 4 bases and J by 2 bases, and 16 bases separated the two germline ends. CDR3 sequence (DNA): TGCGCCAGCAGCCGCCTAGCGAGCGGTGACACAGATACGCAGTATTTT. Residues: CASSRLASGDTDTQYF.

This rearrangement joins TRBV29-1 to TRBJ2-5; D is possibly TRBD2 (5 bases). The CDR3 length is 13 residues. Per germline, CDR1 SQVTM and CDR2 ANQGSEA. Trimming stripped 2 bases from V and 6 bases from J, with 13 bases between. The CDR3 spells CSVESGPSKTQYF. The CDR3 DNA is TGCAGCGTTGAAAGCGGACCGTCCAAGACCCAGTACTTC.

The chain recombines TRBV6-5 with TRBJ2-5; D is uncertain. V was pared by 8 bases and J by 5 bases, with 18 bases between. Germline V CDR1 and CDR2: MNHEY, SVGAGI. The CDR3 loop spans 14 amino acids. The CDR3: CASSRVLSAETQYF. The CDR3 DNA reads TGTGCCAGCTCGAGAGTTTTGAGTGCGGAGACCCAGTACTTC.

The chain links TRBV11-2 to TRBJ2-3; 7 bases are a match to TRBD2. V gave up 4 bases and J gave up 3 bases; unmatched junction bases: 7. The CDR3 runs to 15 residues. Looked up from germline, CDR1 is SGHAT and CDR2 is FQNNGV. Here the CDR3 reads CASSSAGVRTDTQYF. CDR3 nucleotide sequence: TGTGCCAGCAGCTCCGCGGGAGTCAGGACAGATACGCAGTATTTT.

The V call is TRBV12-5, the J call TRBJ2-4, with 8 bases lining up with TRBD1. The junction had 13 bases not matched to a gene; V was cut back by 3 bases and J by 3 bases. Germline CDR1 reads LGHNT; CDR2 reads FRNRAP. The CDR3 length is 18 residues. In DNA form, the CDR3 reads TGTGCTAGTGGTTTCGGGGCCATAACAGGGGGGAACAAAAACATTCAGTACTTC. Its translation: CASGFGAITGGNKNIQYF. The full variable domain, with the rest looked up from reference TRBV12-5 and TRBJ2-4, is DARVTQTPRHKVTEMGQEVTMRCQPILGHNTVFWYRQTMMQGLELLAYFRNRAPLDDSGMPKDRFSAEMPDATLATLKIQPSEPRDSAVYFCASGFGAITGGNKNIQYFGAGTRLSVL.

The CDR3 loop reads CAWSTGGDQPQHF. As DNA, the CDR3 is TGTGCCTGGAGCACAGGGGGCGATCAGCCCCAGCATTTT. The chain combines TRBV30 with TRBJ1-5, with 9 bases lining up with TRBD1. Germline loops: CDR1 GTSNPN, CDR2 SVGIG (reference sequence). The junction had 2 bases not matched to a gene; V was cut back by 3 bases and J by 5 bases. The CDR3 totals 13 residues.

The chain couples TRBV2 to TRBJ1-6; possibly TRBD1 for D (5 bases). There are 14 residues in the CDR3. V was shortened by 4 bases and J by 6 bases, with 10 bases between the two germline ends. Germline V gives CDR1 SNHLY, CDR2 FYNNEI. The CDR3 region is CASSATVTNSPLHF. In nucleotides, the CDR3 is TGTGCCAGCAGTGCGACAGTGACTAATTCACCCCTCCACTTT.

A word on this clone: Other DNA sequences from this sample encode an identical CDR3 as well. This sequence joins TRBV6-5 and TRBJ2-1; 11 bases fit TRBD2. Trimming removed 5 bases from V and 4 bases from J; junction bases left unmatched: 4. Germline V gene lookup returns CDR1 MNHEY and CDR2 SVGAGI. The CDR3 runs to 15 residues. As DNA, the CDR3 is TGTGCCAGCAGTCCGGGACTAGCGGATTACAATGAGCAGTTCTTC. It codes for CASSPGLADYNEQFF.

The CDR3 loop is CASGVDWKNTQYF. CDR3 in DNA: TGTGCCAGTGGAGTAGATTGGAAGAATACGCAGTATTTT. This chain connects TRBV14 to TRBJ2-3; no firm D call. Germline CDR1 SGHDN, CDR2 FVKESK. Trimming shortened V by 9 bases and J by 7 bases, and 17 bases separated the two germline ends. This CDR3 contains 13 residues.

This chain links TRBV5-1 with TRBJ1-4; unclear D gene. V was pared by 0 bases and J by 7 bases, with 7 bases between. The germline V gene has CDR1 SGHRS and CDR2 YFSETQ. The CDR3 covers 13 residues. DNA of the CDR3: TGCGCCAGCAGCTTGGGCCCCGGTGAAAAACTGTTTTTT. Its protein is CASSLGPGEKLFF. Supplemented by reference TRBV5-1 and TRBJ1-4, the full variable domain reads KAGVTQTPRYLIKTRGQQVTLSCSPISGHRSVSWYQQTPGQGLQFLFEYFSETQRNKGNFPGRFSGRQFSNSRSEMNVSTLELGDSALYLCASSLGPGEKLFFGSGTQLSVL.

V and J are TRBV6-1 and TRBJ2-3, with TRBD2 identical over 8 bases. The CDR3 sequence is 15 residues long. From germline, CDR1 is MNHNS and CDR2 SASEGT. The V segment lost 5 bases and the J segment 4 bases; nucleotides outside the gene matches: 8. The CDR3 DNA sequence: TGTGCCAGCAGTTTAGCGGGAATTTCTCCAGATACGCAGTATTTT. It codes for CASSLAGISPDTQYF.

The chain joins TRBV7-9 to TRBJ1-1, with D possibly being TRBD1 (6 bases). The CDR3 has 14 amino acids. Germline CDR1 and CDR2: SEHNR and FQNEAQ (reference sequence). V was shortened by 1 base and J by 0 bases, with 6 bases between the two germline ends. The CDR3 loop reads CASSLGQVNTEAFF. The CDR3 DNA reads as TGTGCCAGCAGCTTAGGACAGGTGAACACTGAAGCTTTCTTT.

The CDR3 DNA follows: TGTGCCAGCAGTACTCCCTCAGGGGTCAAATGGGAAGCTTTCTTT. Translation gives CASSTPSGVKWEAFF. The V gene is TRBV28, the J gene TRBJ1-1, with a possible D match to TRBD1 (6 bases). V was clipped by 5 bases and J by 8 bases, with 21 bases between them. Germline lookup yields CDR1 MDHEN and CDR2 SYDVKM. This CDR3 contains 15 residues.

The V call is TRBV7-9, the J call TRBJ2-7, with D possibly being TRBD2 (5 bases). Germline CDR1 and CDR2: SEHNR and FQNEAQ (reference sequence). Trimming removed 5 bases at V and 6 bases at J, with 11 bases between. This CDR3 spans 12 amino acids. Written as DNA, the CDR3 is TGTGCCAGCAGCCACTCACGGGGCGAGCAGTACTTC. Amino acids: CASSHSRGEQYF.

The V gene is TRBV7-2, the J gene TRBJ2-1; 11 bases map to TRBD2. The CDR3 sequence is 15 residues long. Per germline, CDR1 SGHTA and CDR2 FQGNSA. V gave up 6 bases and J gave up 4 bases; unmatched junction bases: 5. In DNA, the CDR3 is TGTGCCAGCAGATCCGGGACTAGCGGTTACAATGAGCAGTTCTTC. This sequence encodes CASRSGTSGYNEQFF.

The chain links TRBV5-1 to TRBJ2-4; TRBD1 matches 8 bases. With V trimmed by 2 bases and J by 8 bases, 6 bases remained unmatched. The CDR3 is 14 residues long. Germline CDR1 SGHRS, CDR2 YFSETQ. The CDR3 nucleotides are TGCGCCAGCAGCTTCAGCAGGGGGCGCGACATTCAGTACTTC. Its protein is CASSFSRGRDIQYF.

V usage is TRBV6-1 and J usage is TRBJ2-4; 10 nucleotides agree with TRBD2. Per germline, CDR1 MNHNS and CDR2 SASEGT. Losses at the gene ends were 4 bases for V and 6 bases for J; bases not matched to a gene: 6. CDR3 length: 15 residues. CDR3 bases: TGTGCCAGCAGTGCCGGACTAGCGGTGGTAAACATTCAGTACTTC. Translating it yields CASSAGLAVVNIQYF.

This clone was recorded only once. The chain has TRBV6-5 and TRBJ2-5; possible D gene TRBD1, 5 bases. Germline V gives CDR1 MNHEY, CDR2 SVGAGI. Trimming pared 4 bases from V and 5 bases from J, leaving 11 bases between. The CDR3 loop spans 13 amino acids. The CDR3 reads CASSFDRAETQYF. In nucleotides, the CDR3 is TGTGCCAGCAGTTTTGACAGAGCCGAGACCCAGTACTTC.

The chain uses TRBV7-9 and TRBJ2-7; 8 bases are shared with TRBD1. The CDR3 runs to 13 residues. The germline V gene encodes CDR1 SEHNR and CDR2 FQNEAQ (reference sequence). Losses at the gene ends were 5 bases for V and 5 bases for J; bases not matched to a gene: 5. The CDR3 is CASSQQTGDEQYF. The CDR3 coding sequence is TGTGCCAGCAGCCAACAGACAGGGGACGAGCAGTACTTC.